This is a list of T cell receptor beta chains from one sample in a study of T cell changes during pregnancy in multiple sclerosis. Generated by immunoSEQ multiplex PCR, the TCRdb table keeps only in-frame clones and is missing some. The sample holds about 84,000 clones, 90% to 95% seen once. The sequencing here drew on peripheral blood, taken in the second trimester of pregnancy. These receptors originate from a female donor in good health, enrolled as a control in a pregnancy study. Each CDR3 is given with its conserved first and last residue. The D gene is left open where the match is weak. Not all rows give a size; the values are once, few, many and, for expanded clones, a class.

D | size | J | V | CDR3 | DNA
. | once | TRBJ2-2 | TRBV25-1 | CASSSQVSGTGELFF | TGTGCCAGCAGTAGCCAAGTTTCGGGGACCGGGGAGCTGTTTTTT
. | . | TRBJ1-5 | TRBV7-8 | CASSSTGQPQHF | TGTGCCAGCAGCTCCACAGGGCAGCCCCAGCATTTT
TRBD2 | . | TRBJ2-7 | TRBV9 | CASSGGTSPNYEQYF | TGTGCCAGCAGCGGGGGGACTAGTCCAAACTACGAGCAGTACTTC
. | . | TRBJ1-5 | TRBV6-5 | CASSYTGSNQPQHF | TGTGCCAGCAGCTATACAGGTAGCAATCAGCCCCAGCATTTT
TRBD1 | . | TRBJ2-7 | TRBV27 | CASSLSMGQFYEQYF | TGTGCCAGCAGTTTATCGATGGGACAGTTCTACGAGCAGTACTTC
. | once | TRBJ2-5 | TRBV5-4 | CASSLVGAETQYF | TGTGCCAGCAGCTTGGTTGGGGCAGAGACCCAGTACTTC
TRBD1 | . | TRBJ1-6 | TRBV5-1 | CASSAGQGWTPLHF | TGCGCCAGCAGCGCGGGACAGGGGTGGACACCCCTCCACTTT
TRBD2 | . | TRBJ2-7 | TRBV7-8 | CASSLAGGRIYEQYF | TGTGCCAGCAGCCTAGCCGGCGGGAGGATCTACGAGCAGTACTTC
TRBD1 | once | TRBJ2-7 | TRBV28 | CASSPRQGIAYEQYF | TGTGCCAGCAGTCCACGACAGGGGATCGCCTACGAGCAGTACTTC
. | . | TRBJ1-2 | TRBV7-8 | CASSFGVGGYGYTF | TGTGCCAGCAGCTTTGGGGTGGGGGGATATGGCTACACCTTC
. | once | TRBJ2-2 | TRBV18 | CASSPPGLNTGELFF | TGTGCCAGCTCACCACCGGGACTGAACACCGGGGAGCTGTTTTTT
. | . | TRBJ2-1 | TRBV19 | CASSIRGSYNEQFF | TGTGCCAGTAGTATCCGGGGATCCTACAATGAGCAGTTCTTC
. | . | TRBJ1-1 | TRBV6-5 | CASSPTGSRTEAFF | TGTGCCAGCAGTCCAACAGGGTCTCGGACTGAAGCTTTCTTT
TRBD1 | . | TRBJ1-2 | TRBV7-8 | CASSLDNRGYGYTF | TGTGCCAGCAGCTTAGACAACAGGGGCTATGGCTACACCTTC
. | . | TRBJ2-3 | TRBV11-2 | CASSLGLSTDTQYF | TGTGCCAGCAGCTTAGGTCTCAGCACAGATACGCAGTATTTT
. | . | TRBJ1-1 | TRBV7-9 | CASSHHRENTEAFF | TGTGCCAGCAGCCACCACCGGGAGAACACTGAAGCTTTCTTT
TRBD2 | many | TRBJ2-1 | TRBV18 | CASSPPGREGEQFF | TGTGCCAGCTCACCGCCGGGGCGGGAGGGTGAGCAGTTCTTC
. | few | TRBJ1-1 | TRBV15 | CATSRDGRANTEAFF | TGTGCCACCAGCAGAGATGGGAGAGCGAACACTGAAGCTTTCTTT
. | . | TRBJ1-3 | TRBV5-1 | CASSQMGLISGNTIYF | TGCGCCAGCAGCCAAATGGGACTGATCTCTGGAAACACCATATATTTT
. | . | TRBJ1-5 | TRBV6-1 | CASSDTWGRSNQPQHF | TGTGCCAGCAGTGATACTTGGGGCCGAAGCAATCAGCCCCAGCATTTT
. | . | TRBJ2-3 | TRBV30 | CAWNGGAADTQYF | TGTGCCTGGAATGGGGGGGCGGCAGATACGCAGTATTTT
. | . | TRBJ2-7 | TRBV6-6 | CASTPVLEGFEQYF | TGTGCCAGCACCCCTGTACTGGAGGGTTTCGAGCAGTACTTC
. | . | TRBJ1-4 | TRBV5-1 | CASSFSQGNEKLFF | TGCGCCAGCAGCTTCTCCCAGGGAAATGAAAAACTGTTTTTT
. | . | TRBJ2-1 | TRBV5-4 | CASSLATPDHSYNEQFF | TGTGCCAGCAGCTTGGCGACTCCTGATCACTCCTACAATGAGCAGTTCTTC
. | . | TRBJ2-7 | TRBV6-1 | CASSEGLLYEQYF | TGTGCCAGCAGTGAAGGGTTACTCTACGAGCAGTACTTC
TRBD2 | . | TRBJ2-3 | TRBV6-1 | CASSLGLAGADTQYF | TGTGCCAGCAGCTTGGGACTAGCGGGAGCAGATACGCAGTATTTT
TRBD1 | . | TRBJ2-5 | TRBV7-9 | CASSLPGQENQETQYF | TGTGCCAGCAGCTTACCGGGACAGGAAAACCAAGAGACCCAGTACTTC
TRBD2 | . | TRBJ2-1 | TRBV28 | CASSLGREGPPEQFF | TGTGCCAGCAGTTTAGGGCGGGAGGGACCCCCTGAGCAGTTCTTC
. | . | TRBJ2-6 | TRBV11-2 | CASSSETGLSSGANVLTF | TGTGCCAGCAGCTCAGAGACAGGACTCAGCTCTGGGGCCAACGTCCTGACTTTC
TRBD1 | once | TRBJ2-4 | TRBV9 | CASSANPGQGGENIQYF | TGTGCCAGCAGCGCCAATCCGGGACAGGGTGGCGAAAACATTCAGTACTTC
. | . | TRBJ2-1 | TRBV15 | CATSRAHWSNEQFF | TGTGCCACCAGCAGAGCCCACTGGAGCAATGAGCAGTTCTTC
. | once | TRBJ1-1 | TRBV5-8 | CASSRRTVMNTEAFF | TGTGCCAGCAGCAGGAGGACAGTCATGAACACTGAAGCTTTCTTT
. | . | TRBJ1-3 | TRBV28 | CASSLPYGASGNTIYF | TGTGCCAGCAGTTTACCTTACGGAGCCTCTGGAAACACCATATATTTT
TRBD2 | . | TRBJ2-3 | TRBV5-1 | CASSAGRVSSTDTQYF | TGCGCCAGCAGCGCGGGGAGGGTTTCTAGCACAGATACGCAGTATTTT
. | . | TRBJ2-1 | TRBV12-5 | CASGSNQGPSYNEQFF | TGTGCTAGTGGTTCAAATCAGGGGCCTAGCTACAATGAGCAGTTCTTC
. | . | TRBJ2-3 | TRBV16 | CASSSNKATDTQYF | TGTGCCAGCAGCTCCAATAAAGCCACAGATACGCAGTATTTT
TRBD1 | . | TRBJ2-1 | TRBV2 | CASSEVGQGAYEQFF | TGTGCCAGCAGTGAAGTTGGACAGGGGGCTTATGAGCAGTTCTTC
. | . | TRBJ2-1 | TRBV19 | CASSIGESSYNEQFF | TGTGCCAGTAGTATAGGAGAGAGCTCCTACAATGAGCAGTTCTTC
. | . | TRBJ2-7 | TRBV5-1 | CASSPSWLVYEQYF | TGCGCCAGCAGCCCTAGCTGGCTAGTCTACGAGCAGTACTTC
TRBD1 | . | TRBJ2-7 | TRBV28 | CASRAGGFVQYF | TGTGCCAGCAGGGCAGGGGGTTTTGTGCAGTACTTC
TRBD2 | . | TRBJ2-7 | TRBV5-4 | CASSSAGNEQYF | TGTGCCAGCAGCTCAGCGGGAAACGAGCAGTACTTC
. | . | TRBJ2-6 | TRBV28 | CASSPGAAARFGANVLTF | TGTGCCAGCAGCCCAGGGGCGGCCGCTCGCTTCGGGGCCAACGTCCTGACTTTC
. | . | TRBJ2-3 | TRBV7-2 | CASRSLEDTQYF | TGTGCCAGCAGATCACTTGAGGATACGCAGTATTTT
TRBD2 | . | TRBJ2-7 | TRBV2 | CASQREEFTYEQYF | TGTGCCAGTCAGCGGGAGGAGTTCACCTACGAGCAGTACTTC
. | . | TRBJ1-1 | TRBV18 | CASSLDYSANTEAFF | TGTGCCAGCTCACTAGACTACAGCGCGAACACTGAAGCTTTCTTT
TRBD1 | . | TRBJ2-1 | TRBV18 | CASSTTGGRGEQFF | TGTGCCAGCTCAACGACAGGGGGCCGAGGTGAGCAGTTCTTC
. | . | TRBJ2-5 | TRBV6-1 | CASQVRETQYF | TGTGCCAGTCAGGTGCGAGAGACCCAGTACTTC
. | . | TRBJ2-5 | TRBV11-2 | CASSLASRRETQYF | TGTGCCAGCAGCTTAGCGAGCCGGCGGGAGACCCAGTACTTC
TRBD1 | once | TRBJ1-6 | TRBV6-5 | CASSYSGQGHNSPLHF | TGTGCCAGCAGTTACTCGGGACAGGGGCATAATTCACCCCTCCACTTT